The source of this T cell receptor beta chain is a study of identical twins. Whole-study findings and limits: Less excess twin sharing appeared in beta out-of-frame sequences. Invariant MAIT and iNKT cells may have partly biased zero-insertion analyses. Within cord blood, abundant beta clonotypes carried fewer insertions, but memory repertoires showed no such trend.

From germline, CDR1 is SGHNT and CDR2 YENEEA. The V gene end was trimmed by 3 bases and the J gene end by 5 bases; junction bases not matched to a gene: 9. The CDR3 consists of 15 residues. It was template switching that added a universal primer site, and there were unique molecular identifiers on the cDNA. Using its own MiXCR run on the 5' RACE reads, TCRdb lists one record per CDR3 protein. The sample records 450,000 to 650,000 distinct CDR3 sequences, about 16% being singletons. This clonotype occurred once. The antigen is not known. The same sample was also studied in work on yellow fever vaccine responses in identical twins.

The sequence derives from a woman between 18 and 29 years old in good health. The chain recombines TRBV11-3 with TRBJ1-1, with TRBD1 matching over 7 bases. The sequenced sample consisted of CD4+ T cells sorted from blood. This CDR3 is CASSFGTVFGTEAFF. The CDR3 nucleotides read TGTGCCAGCAGCTTCGGGACAGTTTTTGGAACTGAAGCTTTCTTT.